This T cell receptor (beta chain) was retrieved from a study of shared clonotypes between healthy human individuals. The study, taken as a whole, reports: Memory subsets generally showed lower estimated richness than naive subsets. Among donors, clonotype sharing was expected to be affected by sequencing depth.

It was at deep level that the assay was run. TCRdb's table, derived via immunoSEQ multiplex PCR, lists solely in-frame clones and lacks some. The table records 2,500,000 or so clones, roughly 93% of them present only once. The CDR3 contains 16 residues. Losses at the gene ends were 2 bases for V and 4 bases for J; bases not matched to a gene: 10. Germline-derived CDR1 and CDR2 are SGHNT and YENEEA. This clone has just a few counts. Its antigen is not identified. This TCR came from a man between 18 and 29 years old in good health. Some clones in this sample may be carry-over from other donors' samples. The genes are TRBV11-3 and TRBJ2-7; 8 nucleotides align to TRBD1. The specimen was naive CD4+ T cells from PBMCs. As for subset: CD45RA+ positively selected. As DNA, the CDR3 is TGTGCCAGCAGCTTACAAACCGGGACAGGATTGTACGAGCAGTACTTC. It yields the protein CASSLQTGTGLYEQYF.